The 27 T cell receptor beta chains given below trace back to one sample, sequenced in a study of shared clonotypes between healthy human individuals. Assay used: immunoSEQ multiplex PCR; TCRdb lists only in-frame clones, some missing. The table shows about 2.4 million clones, with 80% to 95% occurring only once. The sample consisted of naive CD4+ T cells from PBMCs. Subset denoted: CD45RA+ positively selected. The receptors were sampled from a man between 18 and 29 years old in good health. Some clones in this sample may be carry-over from other donors' samples.

The chain employs TRBV4-3 and TRBJ1-2; D call uncertain. The CDR3 consists of 15 residues. From germline, CDR1 is LGHNA and CDR2 YSLEER. Trimming pared 1 base from V and 0 bases from J, leaving 9 bases between. The DNA of the CDR3 is TGCGCCAGCAGCCAAGGTCCAGGAGCTAACTATGGCTACACCTTC. Protein: CASSQGPGANYGYTF.

The V and J genes are TRBV5-4 and TRBJ1-1; D might be TRBD1 (5 bases). The CDR3 runs 14 residues. Germline CDR1 SGHNT, CDR2 YYREEE (reference sequence). Trimming took 5 bases from V and 5 from J, leaving 16 bases between them. CDR3 in DNA: TGTGCCAGCAGATTCGAAGGGGCGAGGACTGAAGCTTTCTTT. Translation gives CASRFEGARTEAFF.

The CDR3 DNA reads TGTGCCAGCTCACCATTAGAGGATGATTCACCCCTCCACTTT. It encodes CASSPLEDDSPLHF. The chain couples TRBV18 to TRBJ1-6; D is unresolved. Trimming cost V 2 bases and J 8 bases, with 10 bases left between them. The CDR3 runs 14 residues. CDR1 is KGHSH and CDR2 is LQKENI in the germline V gene.

The chain couples TRBV7-8 to TRBJ1-1; D gene uncertain. The CDR3 is 15 residues long. Trimming removed 1 base from V and 8 bases from J, with 17 bases in between. Germline CDR1 is SGHVS and CDR2 is FQNEAQ. The CDR3 reads CASSLGMSARVEAFF. CDR3 DNA sequence: TGTGCCAGCAGCTTAGGTATGTCCGCTCGGGTGGAAGCTTTCTTT.

The V call is TRBV9, the J call TRBJ2-7, with 8 positions matching TRBD2. Looked up from germline, CDR1 is SGDLS and CDR2 is YYNGEE. Losses at the gene ends were 3 bases for V and 4 bases for J; bases not matched to a gene: 6. The CDR3 totals 14 residues. The chain's CDR3 is CASSGGLDGYEQYF. The CDR3 region has the DNA TGTGCCAGCAGCGGGGGACTAGATGGGTACGAGCAGTACTTC. The complete variable domain, with remaining parts taken from reference TRBV9 and TRBJ2-7, reads DSGVTQTPKHLITATGQRVTLRCSPRSGDLSVYWYQQSLDQGLQFLIQYYNGEERAKGNILERFSAQQFPDLHSELNLSSLELGDSALYFCASSGGLDGYEQYFGPGTRLTVT.

The J gene is TRBJ2-7, the V gene TRBV1; TRBD2, the table's D call, was not compared with the DNA. TRBV1 is flagged as a pseudogene. This CDR3 comprises 18 residues. CDR3 in amino acids: CTSSQESLRAGGPYEQYF. In DNA form, the CDR3 reads TGCACCAGCAGCCAAGAGTCCCTTCGGGCGGGAGGGCCCTACGAGCAGTACTTC.

The chain combines TRBV16 with TRBJ1-1, with a tentative D call TRBD1 (6 bases). Germline assignment: CDR1 KGHSY and CDR2 FQNENV. V lost 4 bases and J lost 5, with 17 bases in between. CDR3 length: 15 residues. CDR3 bases: TGTGCCAGCAGCCTCATTCAAGGGGGAAGGACTGAAGCTTTCTTT. Its protein is CASSLIQGGRTEAFF.

The chain combines TRBV28 with TRBJ2-1, with TRBD2 matching 7 bases. Per the germline V gene, CDR1 is MDHEN and CDR2 is SYDVKM. The CDR3 consists of 18 residues. After removal of 6 bases from V and 2 bases from J, the junction contained 16 bases not matched to a gene. In nucleotides, the CDR3 is TGTGCCAGCAGAACTCCCTCGGGACTACGGACCCCCTACAATGAGCAGTTCTTC. This codes for CASRTPSGLRTPYNEQFF.

The chain employs TRBV7-7 and TRBJ2-3, with 7 bases identical to TRBD1. The trim removed 5 bases at V and 6 bases at J, leaving 11 bases unmatched. Per germline, CDR1 SSHAT and CDR2 FNYEAQ (reference sequence). This CDR3 comprises 15 residues. CDR3 nucleotide sequence: TGTGCCAGCAGCGTACCCGCCTACAGGGGTGATACGCAGTATTTT. The encoded protein is CASSVPAYRGDTQYF.

CDR3 loop: CASSAGTSGVGGFETQYF. The CDR3, as DNA: TGTGCCAGCAGCGCCGGGACTAGCGGGGTTGGCGGATTTGAGACCCAGTACTTC. V gene TRBV9 combines with J gene TRBJ2-5; 13 nucleotides match TRBD2. V was pared by 3 bases and J by 5 bases, with 13 bases of the junction left unmatched. The CDR3 covers 18 residues. CDR1 and CDR2 from the germline V gene are SGDLS and YYNGEE.

The V gene is TRBV29-1, the J gene TRBJ1-1; TRBD1 agrees at 7 bases. The junction had 5 bases not matched to a gene; V was cut back by 3 bases and J by 1 base. This CDR3 has 14 residues. Germline values: CDR1 SQVTM, CDR2 ANQGSEA. The CDR3 reads CSVEKGAGNTEAFF. CDR3 nucleotide sequence: TGCAGCGTTGAGAAGGGGGCGGGGAACACTGAAGCTTTCTTT.

The chain carries TRBV5-1 and TRBJ2-2; 15 nucleotides line up with TRBD2. Germline loops: CDR1 SGHRS, CDR2 YFSETQ. The CDR3 is made up of 18 amino acids. The J segment lost 0 bases and the V segment lost 4 bases, leaving 4 bases of the junction unmatched. This CDR3 is CASSRTSGRGANTGELFF. The CDR3 DNA follows: TGCGCCAGCAGCCGGACTAGCGGGAGGGGCGCGAACACCGGGGAGCTGTTTTTT.

The chain carries TRBV6-6 and TRBJ1-5; D ambiguous. This CDR3 is 13 amino acids long. Germline CDR1 reads MNHNY; CDR2 reads SVGAGI (reference sequence). The V end lost 4 bases, the J end lost 4 bases, and 8 bases lay between the germline ends. This chain's CDR3 is CASSSSRNQPQHF. CDR3 nucleotides: TGTGCCAGCAGTTCCTCTAGAAATCAGCCCCAGCATTTT.

V usage is TRBV28 and J usage is TRBJ2-1, with TRBD2 identical over 9 bases. J lost 6 bases, V lost 4 bases, and 10 bases had no gene match. Germline CDR1 MDHEN, CDR2 SYDVKM. This CDR3 spans 16 amino acids. As DNA, the CDR3 is TGTGCCAGCAGTTCTTCAGCGGGAGGAGGATTCAATGAGCAGTTCTTC. Protein: CASSSSAGGGFNEQFF.

This rearrangement joins TRBV7-2 to TRBJ2-1; no clear D gene. Trimming left V 4 bases short and J 4 bases short, with 11 bases between. The CDR3 runs to 14 residues. In germline, CDR1 is SGHTA, CDR2 FQGNSA. The DNA of the CDR3 is TGTGCCAGCAGCTCTACCCCTCAGTACAATGAGCAGTTCTTC. Its protein is CASSSTPQYNEQFF.

The CDR3 sequence is CASSRGGELFF. The CDR3 DNA reads TGTGCCAGCAGCCGGGGGGGGGAGCTGTTTTTT. This chain connects TRBV7-7 to TRBJ2-2, with a possible D match to TRBD2 (6 bases). In germline, CDR1 is SSHAT, CDR2 FNYEAQ (reference sequence). CDR3 length: 11 residues. V lost 5 bases and J lost 8, with 6 bases in between.

The chain has TRBV28 and TRBJ2-1; D ambiguous. The CDR3 runs 13 residues. V was clipped by 7 bases and J by 5 bases, with 12 bases between them. The germline CDR1 and CDR2 sequences are MDHEN and SYDVKM. CDR3 protein: CASTSRPDNEQFF. CDR3 DNA: TGTGCCAGCACCTCCCGGCCCGACAATGAGCAGTTCTTC.

This clone appeared once. Written as DNA, the CDR3 is TGTGCCAGCAGCTTAGAGGCCAGGGCCCCCGAGCAGTACTTC. It is translated as CASSLEARAPEQYF. This chain connects TRBV7-9 to TRBJ2-7; tentative D call: TRBD1 (5 bases). This CDR3 has 14 amino acids. Germline CDR1 and CDR2: SEHNR and FQNEAQ (reference sequence). V was pared by 1 base and J by 6 bases, with 13 bases between.

This chain links TRBV18 with TRBJ1-1, with D possibly matching TRBD1 (5 bases). From germline, CDR1 is KGHSH and CDR2 LQKENI. CDR3 size: 15 residues. Trimming cost V 3 bases and J 11 bases, with 22 bases left between them. CDR3 amino acids: CASSPPGRTTFGAFF. The CDR3 coding sequence is TGTGCCAGCTCACCCCCGGGACGGACGACCTTTGGGGCTTTCTTT.

The J gene is TRBJ1-1, the V gene TRBV28; 8 nucleotides agree with TRBD1. CDR1 and CDR2 (germline): MDHEN, SYDVKM. CDR3 length: 15 amino acids. With 1 base clipped from V and 8 bases from J, the junction kept 9 bases outside the gene matches. CDR3 residues: CASSLSLGTGNEAFF. The CDR3 coding sequence is TGTGCCAGCAGTTTATCCCTCGGGACAGGTAACGAAGCTTTCTTT.

This clone was seen once. For the CDR3, the DNA is TGTGCCAGCAGTTATTTGACTAGCGGCACAGATACGCAGTATTTT. It is translated as CASSYLTSGTDTQYF. The rearrangement joins TRBV6-6 to TRBJ2-3; 8 positions agree with TRBD2. Germline-derived CDR1 and CDR2 are MNHNY and SVGAGI (reference sequence). There are 15 residues in the CDR3. V trimming: 3 bases; J trimming: 1 base; junction bases outside the gene matches: 3.

This chain links TRBV5-4 with TRBJ1-4; 8 nucleotides agree with TRBD1. The CDR3 is made up of 14 amino acids. Looked up from germline, CDR1 is SGHNT and CDR2 is YYREEE (reference sequence). With 4 bases clipped from V and 8 bases from J, the junction kept 7 bases outside the gene matches. The CDR3 spells CASSEDREREKLFF. For the CDR3, the DNA is TGTGCCAGCAGCGAGGACAGGGAGAGGGAAAAACTGTTTTTT.

The chain links TRBV28 to TRBJ2-1; TRBD2 is a possible D gene (5 bases). Per germline, CDR1 MDHEN and CDR2 SYDVKM. The CDR3 is 13 residues long. V gave up 11 bases and J gave up 8 bases, with 19 bases separating them. CDR3 in DNA: TGTGCCTCCCGGGCTAGCCCCAATCATGAGCAGTTCTTC. Protein: CASRASPNHEQFF.

V and J are TRBV27 and TRBJ1-2; TRBD1 agrees at 9 bases. The CDR3 consists of 16 residues. Germline values: CDR1 MNHEY, CDR2 SMNVEV (reference sequence). Trimming at V came to 6 bases and at J to 0 bases, leaving 8 bases not matched to a gene. The CDR3 sequence is CASSRGDRVANYGYTF. CDR3 DNA: TGTGCCAGCAGCCGCGGGGACAGGGTGGCTAACTATGGCTACACCTTC.

This rearrangement joins TRBV7-9 to TRBJ2-1; tentatively, D is TRBD1 or TRBD2 (6 bases each). The CDR3 covers 16 residues. Germline CDR1 SEHNR, CDR2 FQNEAQ (reference sequence). V lost 4 bases, J lost 4 bases, and 17 bases lay in between. The CDR3 spells CASSSGGLTIYNEQFF. CDR3 bases: TGTGCCAGCAGCTCTGGGGGGCTAACCATATACAATGAGCAGTTCTTC. Using reference TRBV7-9 and TRBJ2-1 for the parts outside the CDR3, the full variable domain is DTGVSQNPRHKITKRGQNVTFRCDPISEHNRLYWYRQTLGQGPEFLTYFQNEAQLEKSRLLSDRFSAERPKGSFSTLEIQRTEQGDSAMYLCASSSGGLTIYNEQFFGPGTRLTVL.

The chain combines TRBV7-9 with TRBJ2-7; 8 bases are shared with TRBD1. Germline-derived CDR1 and CDR2 are SEHNR and FQNEAQ (reference sequence). The CDR3 consists of 15 residues. The junction had 9 bases not matched to a gene; V was cut back by 5 bases and J by 3 bases. CDR3 residues: CASSPTDRDVYEQYF. The CDR3 region has the DNA TGTGCCAGCAGCCCAACGGACAGGGACGTCTACGAGCAGTACTTC.

The rearrangement uses TRBV7-9 and TRBJ2-2; D unresolved. The CDR3 consists of 14 residues. Germline CDR1 and CDR2: SEHNR and FQNEAQ (reference sequence). V gave up 5 bases and J gave up 0 bases, with 7 bases separating them. CDR3 nucleotides: TGTGCCAGCAGCAGTACTACGAACACCGGGGAGCTGTTTTTT. Translated, it gives CASSSTTNTGELFF.